This is a list of T cell receptor beta chains from one sample in a study of CD8 T cells in ankylosing spondylitis. TCRdb re-analysed the 5' RACE reads in MiXCR, keeping a single row per CDR3 protein. Counted here are hundreds of thousands of distinct CDR3 sequences, 10% to 13% occurring once; the ten biggest clones make up roughly a fifth. Sequenced input: blood, either unsorted or a sorted T cell fraction (not recorded which). The receptors come from a male donor with ankylosing spondylitis or in good health (not recorded which). The CDR3 runs from the conserved cysteine through the conserved F or W. A D gene is named only where the DNA matches it firmly. Some rows have no size entry. The others give once, few or many, or a class for an expanded clone.

CDR3,DNA,V,D,size,J
CASSLLAGEVDEQFF,TGTGCTAGCAGCTTGCTAGCGGGGGAGGTCGATGAGCAGTTCTTC,TRBV7-7,TRBD2,.,TRBJ2-1
CASSLDRESIWGSYNSPLHF,TGTGCCAGCAGCCTCGACAGGGAGTCCATTTGGGGCTCCTATAATTCACCCCTCCACTTT,TRBV11-2,TRBD1,once,TRBJ1-6
CASIGNPDSSYEQYF,TGCGCCAGCATCGGGAATCCAGATAGCTCCTACGAGCAGTACTTC,TRBV5-1,.,many,TRBJ2-7
CASSLEGFNSPLHF,TGTGCCAGCAGCTTAGAGGGATTTAATTCACCCCTCCACTTT,TRBV7-9,.,many,TRBJ1-6
CASRRAGTGGAEQYF,TGTGCCAGCAGGCGGGCCGGGACAGGGGGCGCCGAGCAGTACTTC,TRBV12-3/TRBV12-4,TRBD1,.,TRBJ2-7
CSVLRGAGAHGEQFF,TGCAGCGTTCTCCGGGGAGCGGGGGCGCACGGTGAGCAGTTCTTC,TRBV29-1,TRBD2,.,TRBJ2-1
CASSYVPSLYEQYF,TGTGCCAGCAGTTACGTCCCGTCCCTCTACGAGCAGTACTTC,TRBV6-5,.,many,TRBJ2-7
CASSYGGLAGYNEQFF,TGTGCCAGCAGTTACGGGGGTCTAGCGGGGTACAATGAGCAGTTCTTC,TRBV6-5,TRBD2,many,TRBJ2-1
CASSTQGSRGAESYEQYF,TGCGCCAGCAGCACCCAGGGCTCGCGGGGGGCCGAGTCCTACGAGCAGTACTTC,TRBV5-1,TRBD2,many,TRBJ2-7
CASSLAELAVYNEQFF,TGCGCCAGCAGCTTGGCCGAACTAGCGGTCTACAATGAGCAGTTCTTC,TRBV5-1,TRBD2,many,TRBJ2-1
CASSLIIGASPRQPQHF,TGTGCCAGCAGCTTAATCATCGGAGCCTCCCCCAGGCAGCCCCAGCATTTT,TRBV7-2,.,.,TRBJ1-5
CASSFSGFGQALQETQYF,TGCGCCAGCAGCTTCAGTGGGTTTGGACAGGCCCTCCAAGAGACCCAGTACTTC,TRBV5-1,TRBD1,many,TRBJ2-5
CSAPTGGLYEQYF,TGCAGTGCACCGACAGGGGGCCTCTACGAGCAGTACTTC,TRBV20-1,TRBD1,many,TRBJ2-7
CASSQDAGTGELFF,TGTGCCAGCAGCCAAGATGCGGGTACCGGGGAGCTGTTTTTT,TRBV14,.,.,TRBJ2-2
CASSQDFGVWEKLFF,TGTGCCAGCAGCCAAGATTTCGGGGTTTGGGAAAAACTGTTTTTT,TRBV14,.,.,TRBJ1-4
CASSTTGRTNTEAFF,TGTGCCAGCAGTACGACAGGGAGGACGAACACTGAAGCTTTCTTT,TRBV6-1,TRBD1,many,TRBJ1-1
CASSEFYGRTEAFF,TGTGCCAGCAGTGAATTTTACGGGCGCACTGAAGCTTTCTTT,TRBV25-1,.,many,TRBJ1-1
CATTTLPSSYNEQFF,TGTGCCACCACCACGTTACCGAGCTCCTACAATGAGCAGTTCTTC,TRBV15,.,many,TRBJ2-1
CASSLKAGDNTQYF,TGTGCCAGCAGTTTAAAAGCGGGGGACAATACGCAGTATTTT,TRBV27,TRBD2,.,TRBJ2-3
CASSLAPYTEAFF,TGTGCCAGCAGCTTAGCGCCGTATACTGAAGCTTTCTTT,TRBV7-8,.,.,TRBJ1-1
CASATGGLADEQFF,TGCGCCAGCGCGACCGGGGGACTAGCGGACGAGCAGTTCTTC,TRBV5-1,TRBD2,.,TRBJ2-1
CASSLGGTVDEKLFF,TGTGCCAGCAGCTTGGGGGGGACCGTGGATGAAAAACTGTTTTTT,TRBV5-5,.,.,TRBJ1-4
CSASAQGRETQYF,TGCAGTGCTAGCGCTCAGGGCAGGGAGACCCAGTACTTC,TRBV20-1,.,many,TRBJ2-5
CASSLGTGYEQYF,TGTGCCAGCAGCTTGGGGACAGGGTACGAGCAGTACTTC,TRBV5-5,TRBD1,many,TRBJ2-7
CASSLVSAGEAFF,TGTGCCAGCAGCTTAGTCTCGGCGGGTGAAGCTTTCTTT,TRBV7-9,.,.,TRBJ1-1
CSVGVMRGRNTEAFF,TGCAGCGTTGGGGTAATGCGGGGACGGAACACTGAAGCTTTCTTT,TRBV29-1,.,many,TRBJ1-1
CASSLVGRQGGTGELFF,TGCGCCAGCAGCTTGGTCGGGCGACAGGGGGGCACCGGGGAGCTGTTTTTT,TRBV5-1,TRBD1,many,TRBJ2-2